The present entry profiles one TCR beta chain with its context. This sample is drawn from a study of blood T cell repertoires in COVID-19. Study-wide background: The United States, Italy and Spain supplied acute and convalescent COVID-19 samples. Nucleic acid was either cDNA or gDNA, and it came from T cells, B-cell-depleted T cells, or PBMCs.

The length of the CDR3 is 15 residues. Trimming removed 6 bases at V and 6 bases at J, with 15 bases between. Germline-derived CDR1 and CDR2 are SGHTA and FQGNSA. Original methodology: Estimates of nucleated cell counts were drawn from the amplification of reference gene primers. Method: immunoSEQ multiplex PCR; TCRdb's copy keeps in-frame clones and lacks some. V, J and clone size are those of that table, while D and trimming were read from the DNA. The repertoire holds under 350,000 clones, 83% seen once, with over 9% in the top ten. The sequence was collected from a woman aged 45-65 years who had recovered from COVID-19. The chain employs TRBV7-2 and TRBJ1-6, with D possibly being TRBD1 (6 bases). The specimen was peripheral blood. CDR3 amino acids: CASSLMDSRNSPLHF. The CDR3 nucleotides are TGTGCCAGCAGTTTGATGGACAGTCGTAATTCACCCCTCCACTTT.